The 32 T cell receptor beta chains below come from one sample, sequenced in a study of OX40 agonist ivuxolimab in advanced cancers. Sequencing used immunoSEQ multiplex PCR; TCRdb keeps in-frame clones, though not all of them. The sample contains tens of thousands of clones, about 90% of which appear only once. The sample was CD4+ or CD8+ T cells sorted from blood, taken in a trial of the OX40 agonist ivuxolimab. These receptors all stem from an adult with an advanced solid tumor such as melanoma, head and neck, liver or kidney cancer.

In nucleotides, the CDR3 is TGTGCCAGCAGTTCTTGGACCCCGGGGGGCACAGATACGCAGTATTTT. This translates into CASSSWTPGGTDTQYF. The rearrangement uses TRBV6-5 and TRBJ2-3; TRBD2 is a possible D gene (6 bases). Deletions cut 4 bases from V and 1 base from J, with 15 bases between. This CDR3 has 16 residues. Germline CDR1 is MNHEY and CDR2 is SVGAGI.

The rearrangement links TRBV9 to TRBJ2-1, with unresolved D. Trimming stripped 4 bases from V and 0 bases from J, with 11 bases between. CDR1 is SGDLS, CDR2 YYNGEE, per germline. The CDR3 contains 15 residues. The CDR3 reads CASSPKDISYNEQFF. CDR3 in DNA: TGTGCCAGCAGCCCAAAGGATATCTCCTACAATGAGCAGTTCTTC.

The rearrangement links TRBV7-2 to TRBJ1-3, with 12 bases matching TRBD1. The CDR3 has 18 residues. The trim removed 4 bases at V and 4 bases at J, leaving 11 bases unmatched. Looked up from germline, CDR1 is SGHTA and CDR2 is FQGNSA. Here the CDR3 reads CASSYFRGQGAEGNTIYF. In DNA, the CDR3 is TGTGCCAGCAGCTACTTCCGGGGACAGGGGGCAGAAGGAAACACCATATATTTT.

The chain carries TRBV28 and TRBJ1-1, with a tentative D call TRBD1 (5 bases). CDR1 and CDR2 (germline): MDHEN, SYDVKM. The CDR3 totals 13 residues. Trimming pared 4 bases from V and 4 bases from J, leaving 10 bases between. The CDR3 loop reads CASSSGQGTEAFF. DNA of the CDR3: TGTGCCAGCAGTTCAGGGCAGGGCACTGAAGCTTTCTTT. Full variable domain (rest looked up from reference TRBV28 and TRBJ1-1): DVKVTQSSRYLVKRTGEKVFLECVQDMDHENMFWYRQDPGLGLRLIYFSYDVKMKEKGDIPEGYSVSREKKERFSLILESASTNQTSMYLCASSSGQGTEAFFGQGTRLTVV.

The CDR3 sequence: CASSLTGGEGHEQYF. The CDR3 DNA reads as TGCGCCAGCAGCCTTACAGGGGGCGAGGGCCACGAGCAGTACTTC. V is TRBV5-1 and J is TRBJ2-7; 9 bases match TRBD1. After removal of 4 bases from V and 5 bases from J, the junction contained 10 bases not matched to a gene. Germline values: CDR1 SGHRS, CDR2 YFSETQ. The CDR3 runs to 15 residues.

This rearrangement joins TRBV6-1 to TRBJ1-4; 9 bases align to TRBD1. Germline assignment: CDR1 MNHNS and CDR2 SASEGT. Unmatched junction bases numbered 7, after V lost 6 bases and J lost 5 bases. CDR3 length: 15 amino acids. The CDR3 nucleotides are TGTGCCAGCAGCGCACCCGGGACAGGGAATGAAAAACTGTTTTTT. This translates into CASSAPGTGNEKLFF.

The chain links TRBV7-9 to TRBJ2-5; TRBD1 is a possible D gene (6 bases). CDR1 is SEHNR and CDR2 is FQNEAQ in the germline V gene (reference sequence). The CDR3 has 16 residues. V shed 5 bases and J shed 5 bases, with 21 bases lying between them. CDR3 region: CASSQATGPSWETQYF. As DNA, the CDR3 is TGTGCCAGCAGCCAAGCTACAGGGCCGTCGTGGGAGACCCAGTACTTC.

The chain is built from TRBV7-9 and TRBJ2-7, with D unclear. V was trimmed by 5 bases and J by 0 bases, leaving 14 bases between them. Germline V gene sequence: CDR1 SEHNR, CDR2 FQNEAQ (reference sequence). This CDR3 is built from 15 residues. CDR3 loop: CASSPRPASSYEQYF. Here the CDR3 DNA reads TGTGCCAGCAGCCCCCGGCCCGCCAGCTCCTACGAGCAGTACTTC.

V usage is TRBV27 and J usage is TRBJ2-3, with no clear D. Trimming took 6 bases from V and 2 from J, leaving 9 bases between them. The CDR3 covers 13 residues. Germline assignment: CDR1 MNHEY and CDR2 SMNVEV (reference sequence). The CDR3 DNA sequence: TGTGCCAGCAGCCCCCTGGACACAGATACGCAGTATTTT. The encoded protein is CASSPLDTDTQYF.

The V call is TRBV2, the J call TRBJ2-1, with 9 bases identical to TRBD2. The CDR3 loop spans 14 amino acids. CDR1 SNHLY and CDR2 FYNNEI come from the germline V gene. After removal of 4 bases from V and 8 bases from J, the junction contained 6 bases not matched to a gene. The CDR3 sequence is CASSVSSGSYEQFF. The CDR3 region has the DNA TGTGCCAGCAGTGTTAGTAGCGGGAGCTATGAGCAGTTCTTC.

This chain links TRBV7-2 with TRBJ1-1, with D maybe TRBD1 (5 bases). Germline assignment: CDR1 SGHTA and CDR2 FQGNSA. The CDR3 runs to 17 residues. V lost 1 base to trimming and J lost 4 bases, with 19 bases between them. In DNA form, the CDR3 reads TGTGCCAGCAGCTTAGTAGTGTTGGGGTCGGGGGTCACTGAAGCTTTCTTT. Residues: CASSLVVLGSGVTEAFF.

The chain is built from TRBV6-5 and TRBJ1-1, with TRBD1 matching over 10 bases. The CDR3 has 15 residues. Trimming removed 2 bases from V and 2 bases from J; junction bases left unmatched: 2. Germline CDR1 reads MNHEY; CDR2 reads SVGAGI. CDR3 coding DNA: TGTGCCAGCAGTTACGCGACAGGGGGCAACACTGAAGCTTTCTTT. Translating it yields CASSYATGGNTEAFF.

The CDR3 region is CASTLKGLAEHTQYF. The CDR3 DNA sequence: TGTGCCAGCACCCTCAAGGGACTAGCTGAACATACGCAGTATTTT. The rearrangement links TRBV27 to TRBJ2-3, with TRBD2 matching over 9 bases. From germline, CDR1 is MNHEY and CDR2 SMNVEV (reference sequence). With V trimmed by 7 bases and J by 7 bases, 12 bases remained unmatched. This CDR3 region has 15 residues.

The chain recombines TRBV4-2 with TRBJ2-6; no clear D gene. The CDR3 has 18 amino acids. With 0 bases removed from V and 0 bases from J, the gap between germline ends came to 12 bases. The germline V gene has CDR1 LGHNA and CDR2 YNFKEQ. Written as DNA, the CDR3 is TGTGCCAGCAGCCAAGAGCTCATAACGAGCTCTGGGGCCAACGTCCTGACTTTC. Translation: CASSQELITSSGANVLTF.

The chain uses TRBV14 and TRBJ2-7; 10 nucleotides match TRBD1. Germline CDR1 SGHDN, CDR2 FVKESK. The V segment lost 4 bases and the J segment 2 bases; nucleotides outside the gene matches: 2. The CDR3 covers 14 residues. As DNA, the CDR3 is TGTGCCAGCAGCCCCGGGACAGGGGCCTACGAGCAGTACTTC. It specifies CASSPGTGAYEQYF. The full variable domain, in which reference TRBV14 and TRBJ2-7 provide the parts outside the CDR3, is EAGVTQFPSHSVIEKGQTVTLRCDPISGHDNLYWYRRVMGKEIKFLLHFVKESKQDESGMPNNRFLAERTGGTYSTLKVQPAELEDSGVYFCASSPGTGAYEQYFGPGTRLTVT.

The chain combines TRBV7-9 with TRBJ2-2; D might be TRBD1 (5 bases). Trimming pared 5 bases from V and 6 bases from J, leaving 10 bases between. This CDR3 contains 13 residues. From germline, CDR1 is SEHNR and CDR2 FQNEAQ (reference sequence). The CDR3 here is CASSPQGPGELFF. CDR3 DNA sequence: TGTGCCAGCAGCCCCCAGGGTCCCGGGGAGCTGTTTTTT.

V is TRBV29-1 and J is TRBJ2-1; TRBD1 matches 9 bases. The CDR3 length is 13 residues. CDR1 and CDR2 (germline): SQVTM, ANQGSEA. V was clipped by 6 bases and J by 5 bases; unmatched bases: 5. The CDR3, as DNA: TGCAGCGTACGACAGGGGGGGAACAATGAGCAGTTCTTC. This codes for CSVRQGGNNEQFF.

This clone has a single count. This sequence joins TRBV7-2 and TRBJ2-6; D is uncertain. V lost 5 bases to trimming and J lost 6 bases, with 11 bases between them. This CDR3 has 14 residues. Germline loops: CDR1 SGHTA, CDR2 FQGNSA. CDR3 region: CASSPLASANVLTF. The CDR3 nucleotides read TGTGCCAGCAGCCCCCTGGCCTCGGCCAACGTCCTGACTTTC.

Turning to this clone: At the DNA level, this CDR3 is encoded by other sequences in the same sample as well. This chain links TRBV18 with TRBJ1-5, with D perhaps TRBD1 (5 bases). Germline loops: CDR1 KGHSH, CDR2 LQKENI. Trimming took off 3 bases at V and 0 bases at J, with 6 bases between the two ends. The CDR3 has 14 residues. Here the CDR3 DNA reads TGTGCCAGCTCACCGGGGGTTAGCAATCAGCCCCAGCATTTT. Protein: CASSPGVSNQPQHF.

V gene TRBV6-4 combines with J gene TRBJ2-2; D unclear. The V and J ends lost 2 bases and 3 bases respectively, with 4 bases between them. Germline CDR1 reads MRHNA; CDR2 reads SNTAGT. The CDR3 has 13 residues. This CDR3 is CASSDGDTGELFF. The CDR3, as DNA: TGTGCCAGCAGTGACGGGGACACCGGGGAGCTGTTTTTT.

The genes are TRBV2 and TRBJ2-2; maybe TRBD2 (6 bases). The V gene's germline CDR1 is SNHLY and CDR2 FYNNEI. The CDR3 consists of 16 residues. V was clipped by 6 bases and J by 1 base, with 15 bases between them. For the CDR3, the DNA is TGTGCCAGCAGGGGAGGCCCTACAGGGAACACCGGGGAGCTGTTTTTT. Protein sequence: CASRGGPTGNTGELFF. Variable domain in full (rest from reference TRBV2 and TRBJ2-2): EPEVTQTPSHQVTQMGQEVILRCVPISNHLYFYWYRQILGQKVEFLVSFYNNEISEKSEIFDDQFSVERPDGSNFTLKIRSTKLEDSAMYFCASRGGPTGNTGELFFGEGSRLTVL.

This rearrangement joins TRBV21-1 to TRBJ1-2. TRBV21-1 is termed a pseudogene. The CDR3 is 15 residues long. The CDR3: CASSNLEGGSRGYTF. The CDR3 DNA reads TGTGCCAGCAGCAACCTGGAGGGGGGTTCGCGGGGCTACACCTTC.

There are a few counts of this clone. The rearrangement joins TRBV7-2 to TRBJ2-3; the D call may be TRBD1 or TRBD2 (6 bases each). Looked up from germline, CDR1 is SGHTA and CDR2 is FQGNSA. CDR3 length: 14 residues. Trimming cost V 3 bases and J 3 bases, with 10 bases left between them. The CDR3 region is CASSFWGATDTQYF. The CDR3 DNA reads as TGTGCCAGCAGCTTTTGGGGGGCTACAGATACGCAGTATTTT.

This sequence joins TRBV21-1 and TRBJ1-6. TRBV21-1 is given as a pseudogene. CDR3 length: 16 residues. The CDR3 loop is CASSPLGSSYNSPLHF. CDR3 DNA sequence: TGTGCCAGCAGCCCCTTGGGAAGCTCCTATAATTCACCCCTCCACTTT.

As DNA, the CDR3 is TGTGCCAGCAGTGAAGGTGGATTAGGACAGGGTATCCACGAGCAGTACTTC. This encodes CASSEGGLGQGIHEQYF. This rearrangement joins TRBV6-1 to TRBJ2-7; 8 positions agree with TRBD1. V was clipped by 1 base and J by 5 bases; unmatched bases: 13. This CDR3 is built from 17 residues. Germline assignment: CDR1 MNHNS and CDR2 SASEGT.

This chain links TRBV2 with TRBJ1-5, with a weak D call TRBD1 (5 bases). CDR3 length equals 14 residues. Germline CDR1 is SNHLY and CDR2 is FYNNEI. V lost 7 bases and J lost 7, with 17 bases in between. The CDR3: CASNLQGGPQPQHF. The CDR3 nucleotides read TGTGCCAGCAATCTCCAGGGTGGGCCCCAGCCCCAGCATTTT.

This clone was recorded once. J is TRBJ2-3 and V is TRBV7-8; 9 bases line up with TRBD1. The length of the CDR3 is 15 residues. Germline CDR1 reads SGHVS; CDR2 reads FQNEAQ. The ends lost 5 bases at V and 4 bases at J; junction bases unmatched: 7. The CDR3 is CASSPRTGEADTQYF. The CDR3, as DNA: TGTGCCAGCAGCCCTCGGACAGGGGAGGCAGATACGCAGTATTTT.

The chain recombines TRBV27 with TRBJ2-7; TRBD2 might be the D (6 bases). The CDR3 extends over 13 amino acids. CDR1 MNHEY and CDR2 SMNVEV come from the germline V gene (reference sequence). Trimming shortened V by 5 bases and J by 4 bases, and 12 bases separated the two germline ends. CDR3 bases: TGTGCCAGCAGTCGACCCCGGGGGTACGAGCAGTACTTC. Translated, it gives CASSRPRGYEQYF.

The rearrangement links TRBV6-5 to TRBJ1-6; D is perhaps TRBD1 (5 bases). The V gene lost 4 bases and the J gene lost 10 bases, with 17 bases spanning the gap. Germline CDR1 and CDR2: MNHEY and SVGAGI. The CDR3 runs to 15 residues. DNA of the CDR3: TGTGCCAGCAGTTCGGGGGGAAGGGGCAGCTCACCCCTCCACTTT. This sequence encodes CASSSGGRGSSPLHF.

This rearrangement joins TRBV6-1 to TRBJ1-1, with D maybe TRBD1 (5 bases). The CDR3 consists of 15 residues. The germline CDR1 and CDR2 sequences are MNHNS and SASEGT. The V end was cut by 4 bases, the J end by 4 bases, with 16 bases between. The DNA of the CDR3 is TGTGCCAGCAGTGTTTCGGGGGGAGGGAGCACTGAAGCTTTCTTT. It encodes CASSVSGGGSTEAFF.

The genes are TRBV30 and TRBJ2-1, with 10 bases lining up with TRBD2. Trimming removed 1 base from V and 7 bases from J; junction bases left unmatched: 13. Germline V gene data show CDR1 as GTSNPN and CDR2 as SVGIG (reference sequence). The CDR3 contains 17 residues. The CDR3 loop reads CAWSEGSGGAHWNEQFF. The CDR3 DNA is TGTGCCTGGAGTGAAGGGAGCGGGGGGGCTCATTGGAATGAGCAGTTCTTC.

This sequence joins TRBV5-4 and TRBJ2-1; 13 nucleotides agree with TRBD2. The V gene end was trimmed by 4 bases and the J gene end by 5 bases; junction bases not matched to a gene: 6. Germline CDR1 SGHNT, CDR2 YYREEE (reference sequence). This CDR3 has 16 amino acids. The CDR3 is CASSPTSGRTHNEQFF. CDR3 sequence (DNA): TGTGCCAGCAGCCCGACTAGCGGGAGGACCCACAATGAGCAGTTCTTC.